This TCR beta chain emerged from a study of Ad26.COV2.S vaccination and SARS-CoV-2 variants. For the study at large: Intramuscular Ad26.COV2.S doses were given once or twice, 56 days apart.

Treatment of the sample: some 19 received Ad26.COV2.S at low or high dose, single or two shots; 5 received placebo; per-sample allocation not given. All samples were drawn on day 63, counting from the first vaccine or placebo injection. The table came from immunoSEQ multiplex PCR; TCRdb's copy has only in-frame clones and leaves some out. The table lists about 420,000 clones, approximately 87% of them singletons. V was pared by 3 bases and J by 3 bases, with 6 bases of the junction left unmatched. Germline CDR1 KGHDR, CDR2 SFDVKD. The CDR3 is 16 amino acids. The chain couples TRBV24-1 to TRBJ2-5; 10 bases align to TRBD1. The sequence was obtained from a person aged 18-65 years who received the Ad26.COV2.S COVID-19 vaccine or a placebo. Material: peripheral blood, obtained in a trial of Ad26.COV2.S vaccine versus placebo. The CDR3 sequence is CATSDPWTGGEETQYF. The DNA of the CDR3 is TGTGCCACCAGTGATCCTTGGACAGGGGGGGAAGAGACCCAGTACTTC.